This is a list of T cell receptor beta chains from one sample in a study of T cells of healthy individuals. One entry per CDR3 protein results from TCRdb running MiXCR on the 5' RACE reads. The data show some 85,000 distinct CDR3 sequences, approximately 5.4% seen once. These receptors were collected from a female donor in good health. CDR3s leave out the opening cysteine and the closing phenylalanine or tryptophan.

j_call | v_call | cdr3_length | cdr3_aa
TRBJ1-4 | TRBV7-8 | 13 | ASRRPGQGNEKLF
TRBJ2-5 | TRBV3-1 | 13 | ASSQGPLGQETQY
TRBJ2-3 | TRBV11-2 | 17 | ASSLSGTSGSTPTDTQY
TRBJ2-1 | TRBV27 | 14 | ASSNSRERGDNEQF
TRBJ1-1 | TRBV12-3/TRBV12-4 | 15 | ASSSPWTKRMNTEAF
TRBJ1-6 | TRBV18 | 13 | ASSPEGRSDSPLH
TRBJ2-1 | TRBV14 | 16 | ASTSLGGGHLSYNEQF
TRBJ1-2 | TRBV6-2/TRBV6-3 | 14 | ASSYLGGQVIYGYT
TRBJ2-7 | TRBV11-1 | 14 | ASSAGTALLGDEQY
TRBJ2-3 | TRBV7-2 | 12 | ASSPRLATDTQY
TRBJ1-1 | TRBV14 | 12 | ASSPRTANTEAF
TRBJ2-1 | TRBV4-2 | 12 | ASSQDQGNNEQF
TRBJ2-2 | TRBV20-1 | 16 | SARAKGLSGRATGELF
TRBJ1-1 | TRBV15 | 13 | ATSRRKTGGDEAF
TRBJ1-5 | TRBV6-5 | 12 | ASSYSGTDQPQH
TRBJ2-2 | TRBV6-2/TRBV6-3 | 13 | ASSTERNNTGELF
TRBJ1-2 | TRBV4-2 | 13 | ASSQDRQEYYGYT
TRBJ2-3 | TRBV6-5 | 12 | ASSYLGAPDTQY
TRBJ2-1 | TRBV20-1 | 10 | SARGSINEQF
TRBJ1-2 | TRBV28 | 14 | ASSWDRGDWNYGYT
TRBJ1-2 | TRBV28 | 11 | ASSVGQIYGYT
TRBJ2-7 | TRBV4-1 | 11 | ASSQVGSREQY
TRBJ1-4 | TRBV18 | 15 | ASSSRPPGQINEKLF